Listed here are 30 T cell receptor beta chains from one sample, sequenced in a study of T cell changes during pregnancy in multiple sclerosis. The method was immunoSEQ multiplex PCR; TCRdb's version includes in-frame clones alone and lacks a portion of them. Among approximately 44,000 clones, over 80% were seen once, and the ten largest hold approximately 0.73%. This sample comprised CD4+ T cells from peripheral blood mononuclear cells, obtained before pregnancy. The receptors were gathered from a female donor with multiple sclerosis, enrolled in a pregnancy study.

This chain uses TRBV7-2 with TRBJ1-1, with TRBD1 identical over 9 bases. Trimming took 3 bases from V and 1 from J; bases not matched to a gene: 3. CDR3 size: 15 residues. The germline V gene has CDR1 SGHTA and CDR2 FQGNSA. The CDR3 here is CASSFRDRANTEAFF. CDR3 bases: TGTGCCAGCAGCTTCAGGGACAGGGCGAACACTGAAGCTTTCTTT.

The chain uses TRBV12-5 and TRBJ1-1; no clear D gene. The V end was cut by 0 bases, the J end by 2 bases, with 7 bases between. The CDR3 length is 14 residues. Germline assignment: CDR1 LGHNT and CDR2 FRNRAP. In DNA, the CDR3 is TGTGCTAGTGGTTTGGTAGTAGAAAACACTGAAGCTTTCTTT. It translates to CASGLVVENTEAFF.

This chain connects TRBV29-1 to TRBJ1-4; a possible D gene is TRBD1 (6 bases). The germline gives CDR1 SQVTM, CDR2 ANQGSEA. V lost 5 bases and J lost 1, with 14 bases in between. CDR3 length equals 15 residues. CDR3 sequence: CSVSIPRGTNEKLFF. For the CDR3, the DNA is TGCAGCGTTTCCATTCCCAGGGGAACTAATGAAAAACTGTTTTTT.

The rearrangement links TRBV30 to TRBJ2-3; D might be TRBD1 (6 bases). The germline V gene encodes CDR1 GTSNPN and CDR2 SVGIG (reference sequence). Deletions cut 3 bases from V and 5 bases from J, with 15 bases between. The CDR3 sequence is 14 residues long. The CDR3 region has the DNA TGTGCCTGGAGGGGGACACTTCTCAGAGATACGCAGTATTTT. Translation gives CAWRGTLLRDTQYF.

The chain couples TRBV7-8 to TRBJ2-1, with 11 bases that match TRBD2. The CDR3 length is 19 residues. Per germline, CDR1 SGHVS and CDR2 FQNEAQ. V was pared by 1 base and J by 5 bases, with 13 bases of the junction left unmatched. Written as DNA, the CDR3 is TGTGCCAGCAGCTTAGTAAGACTAGCGGGGAGTTTTATCCACAATGAGCAGTTCTTC. It encodes CASSLVRLAGSFIHNEQFF.

V gene TRBV4-2 combines with J gene TRBJ2-2, with 7 bases aligning to TRBD2. V lost 4 bases, J lost 5 bases, and 7 bases stayed unmatched. The CDR3 length is 15 residues. CDR1 is LGHNA and CDR2 is YNFKEQ in the germline V gene. In nucleotides, the CDR3 is TGTGCCAGCAGCCCTGCGGGGGTAGATACCGGGGAGCTGTTTTTT. Its protein product is CASSPAGVDTGELFF.

The chain recombines TRBV5-4 with TRBJ2-3, with TRBD2 matching 9 bases. CDR1 and CDR2 from the germline V gene are SGHNT and YYREEE (reference sequence). The ends lost 4 bases at V and 4 bases at J; junction bases unmatched: 7. This CDR3 contains 15 residues. CDR3 sequence reads: CASSPPGTSSDTQYF. The CDR3 nucleotides are TGTGCCAGCAGCCCCCCCGGGACTAGCTCAGATACGCAGTATTTT.

V usage is TRBV29-1 and J usage is TRBJ1-2; a weak D match, TRBD1 (5 bases). The CDR3 covers 14 residues. Trimming removed 1 base at V and 3 bases at J, with 12 bases between. The germline V gene encodes CDR1 SQVTM and CDR2 ANQGSEA. The CDR3 is CSVEGAGKDYGYTF. The DNA of the CDR3 is TGCAGCGTTGAAGGGGCAGGGAAAGACTATGGCTACACCTTC.

The chain is built from TRBV5-4 and TRBJ2-7, with D possibly TRBD1 on 7 matching bases. The CDR3 length is 14 residues. Germline V gives CDR1 SGHNT, CDR2 YYREEE (reference sequence). V was shortened by 4 bases and J by 6 bases, with 17 bases between the two germline ends. The CDR3: CASSPPGGRGEQYF. The CDR3 nucleotides read TGTGCCAGCAGCCCTCCAGGGGGGCGCGGCGAGCAGTACTTC.

The chain recombines TRBV25-1 with TRBJ1-1; no clear D gene. CDR3 size: 14 residues. V was pared by 5 bases and J by 11 bases, with 21 bases between. Germline loops: CDR1 MGHDK, CDR2 SYGVNS. CDR3 sequence reads: CASSTREGLGEAFF. For the CDR3, the DNA is TGTGCCAGCAGTACCCGGGAGGGCCTGGGAGAGGCTTTCTTT.

The chain uses TRBV4-1 and TRBJ2-2, with 7 bases aligning to TRBD2. Losses at the gene ends were 4 bases for V and 1 base for J; bases not matched to a gene: 3. The CDR3 consists of 15 residues. Per the germline V gene, CDR1 is MGHRA and CDR2 is YSYEKL. The CDR3 nucleotides are TGCGCCAGCAGCCCCCGGGGGGTGAACACCGGGGAGCTGTTTTTT. It specifies CASSPRGVNTGELFF.

V is TRBV5-6 and J is TRBJ1-1, with TRBD1 matching 9 bases. Trimming took 2 bases from V and 0 from J; bases not matched to a gene: 5. The CDR3 length is 16 residues. Germline values: CDR1 SGHDT, CDR2 YYEEEE. Here the CDR3 DNA reads TGTGCCAGCAGCTTAGGACAGGGGACGCTGAACACTGAAGCTTTCTTT. Protein product: CASSLGQGTLNTEAFF. The full variable domain, its missing parts supplied by reference TRBV5-6 and TRBJ1-1, is DAGVTQSPTHLIKTRGQQVTLRCSPKSGHDTVSWYQQALGQGPQFIFQYYEEEERQRGNFPDRFSGHQFPNYSSELNVNALLLGDSALYLCASSLGQGTLNTEAFFGQGTRLTVV.

The rearrangement joins TRBV7-2 to TRBJ2-1; 7 positions agree with TRBD2. Trimming took 0 bases from V and 11 from J; bases not matched to a gene: 13. CDR1 and CDR2 from the germline V gene are SGHTA and FQGNSA. The CDR3 is 16 amino acids. Written as DNA, the CDR3 is TGTGCCAGCAGCTTAGCAAGCGGGGCGACCCAATCAAAGCAGTTCTTC. Translating gives CASSLASGATQSKQFF.

The rearrangement joins TRBV6-5 to TRBJ2-5; D call uncertain. The V gene's germline CDR1 is MNHEY and CDR2 SVGAGI. Trimming pared 0 bases from V and 5 bases from J, leaving 7 bases between. The CDR3 is 13 residues long. CDR3 in amino acids: CASSYSPAETQYF. The CDR3 DNA sequence: TGTGCCAGCAGTTACTCGCCCGCGGAGACCCAGTACTTC.

This sequence joins TRBV9 and TRBJ2-2; 14 bases align to TRBD2. Germline-derived CDR1 and CDR2 are SGDLS and YYNGEE. The J segment lost 7 bases and the V segment lost 2 bases, leaving 4 bases of the junction unmatched. The CDR3 is made up of 16 amino acids. The chain's CDR3 is CASSVTSGGAGGELFF. CDR3 sequence (DNA): TGTGCCAGCAGCGTGACTAGCGGGGGGGCAGGCGGGGAGCTGTTTTTT.

V and J are TRBV5-6 and TRBJ2-7, with TRBD1 matching 7 bases. The CDR3 length is 15 residues. Trimming at V came to 6 bases and at J to 5 bases, leaving 14 bases not matched to a gene. The germline CDR1 and CDR2 sequences are SGHDT and YYEEEE. The CDR3 protein is CASTNLGQASHEQYF. The CDR3 nucleotides read TGTGCCAGCACCAATCTAGGACAGGCCTCACACGAGCAGTACTTC.

The chain joins TRBV19 to TRBJ2-2, with D uncertain. V gave up 2 bases and J gave up 0 bases, with 10 bases separating them. This CDR3 is 16 amino acids long. Germline V gives CDR1 LNHDA, CDR2 SQIVND (reference sequence). CDR3 coding DNA: TGTGCCAGTAGTATAATCAGGATGACGAACACCGGGGAGCTGTTTTTT. Translating gives CASSIIRMTNTGELFF.

The rearrangement joins TRBV18 to TRBJ2-5; D might be TRBD1 (6 bases). Trimming removed 2 bases at V and 4 bases at J, with 8 bases between. The CDR3 covers 13 residues. The germline V gene encodes CDR1 KGHSH and CDR2 LQKENI. CDR3 in DNA: TGTGCCAGCTCACCAGTGGGGGCAGAGACCCAGTACTTC. It translates to CASSPVGAETQYF.

This sequence joins TRBV19 and TRBJ2-7, with D tentatively TRBD1 (5 bases). Looked up from germline, CDR1 is LNHDA and CDR2 is SQIVND (reference sequence). This CDR3 is built from 14 residues. V gave up 2 bases and J gave up 6 bases, with 14 bases separating them. DNA for the CDR3: TGTGCCAGTAGTATATCCCCCCCTAGGGGCGAGCAGTACTTC. The encoded protein is CASSISPPRGEQYF.

The rearrangement uses TRBV7-2 and TRBJ1-4, with D possibly matching TRBD1 (5 bases). Per the germline V gene, CDR1 is SGHTA and CDR2 is FQGNSA. This CDR3 has 15 amino acids. Trimming removed 5 bases at V and 4 bases at J, with 14 bases between. The DNA for the CDR3 is TGTGCCAGCAGCATGATGGGGCAGGGTAATGAAAAACTGTTTTTT. Translated: CASSMMGQGNEKLFF.

This chain connects TRBV4-3 to TRBJ2-1, with 7 nucleotides matching TRBD2. Germline V gene sequence: CDR1 LGHNA, CDR2 YSLEER. This CDR3 has 16 amino acids. The trim removed 0 bases at V and 4 bases at J, leaving 6 bases unmatched. The CDR3 nucleotides are TGCGCCAGCAGCCAAGACGAAGCGGGGCAGTACAATGAGCAGTTCTTC. Its translation is CASSQDEAGQYNEQFF.

This rearrangement joins TRBV11-2 to TRBJ2-5; 8 bases fit TRBD2. This CDR3 region has 18 residues. Looked up from germline, CDR1 is SGHAT and CDR2 is FQNNGV. Germline trimming cut 4 bases from V and 0 bases from J; bases unmatched to any gene: 13. For the CDR3, the DNA is TGTGCCAGCAGCTCACGGTCGGACGGGGGGGTGTACCAAGAGACCCAGTACTTC. It codes for CASSSRSDGGVYQETQYF.

The chain couples TRBV4-2 to TRBJ1-5; D not certain. Trimming left V 6 bases short and J 1 base short, with 13 bases between. The CDR3 has 15 residues. Per the germline V gene, CDR1 is LGHNA and CDR2 is YNFKEQ. CDR3 DNA: TGTGCCAGCAGAGAGAATGAGCTGAGCAATCAGCCCCAGCATTTT. Translated, it gives CASRENELSNQPQHF.

This chain connects TRBV5-6 to TRBJ1-4; 7 bases match TRBD1. The V gene's germline CDR1 is SGHDT and CDR2 YYEEEE. Germline trimming cut 4 bases from V and 8 bases from J; bases unmatched to any gene: 11. The CDR3 runs to 15 residues. In DNA, the CDR3 is TGTGCCAGCAGCGCGACGACAGGGTGGAACGAAAAACTGTTTTTT. Translating gives CASSATTGWNEKLFF.

The chain combines TRBV12-5 with TRBJ2-1; tentatively, D is TRBD1 (9 bases). Germline V gene lookup returns CDR1 LGHNT and CDR2 FRNRAP. The CDR3 consists of 15 residues. V was cut by 7 bases and J by 7 bases, with 20 bases left in between. CDR3 sequence (DNA): TGTGCTAGTGCTTCCGGGAGGGACAGGGTAAATGAGCAGTTCTTC. Translating gives CASASGRDRVNEQFF.

The chain combines TRBV7-6 with TRBJ2-7, with D perhaps matching TRBD1 (6 bases). Germline lookup yields CDR1 SGHVS and CDR2 FNYEAQ. With 7 bases removed from V and 0 bases from J, the gap between germline ends came to 13 bases. The CDR3 has 14 amino acids. The CDR3 loop reads CASTRTVSSYEQYF. CDR3 nucleotide sequence: TGTGCCAGCACCCGGACAGTGAGCTCCTACGAGCAGTACTTC.

The V gene is TRBV18, the J gene TRBJ1-6, with TRBD1 matching 10 bases. Losses at the gene ends were 5 bases for V and 7 bases for J; bases not matched to a gene: 8. CDR3 size: 16 residues. In germline, CDR1 is KGHSH, CDR2 LQKENI. The CDR3: CASSVTPGQGNSPLHF. The DNA of the CDR3 is TGTGCCAGCTCAGTGACTCCGGGACAGGGGAATTCACCCCTCCACTTT. Supplemented by reference TRBV18 and TRBJ1-6, the full variable domain reads NAGVMQNPRHLVRRRGQEARLRCSPMKGHSHVYWYRQLPEEGLKFMVYLQKENIIDESGMPKERFSAEFPKEGPSILRIQQVVRGDSAAYFCASSVTPGQGNSPLHFGNGTRLTVT.

V gene TRBV21-1 combines with J gene TRBJ2-4; TRBD1 reflects the table's D call only, with no check against the DNA. TRBV21-1 is an annotated pseudogene. This CDR3 contains 15 residues. CDR3 DNA sequence: TGTGCCAGCAGCAAAGCGGTTTGCGGACAACACATTCAGTACTTC. This translates into CASSKAVCGQHIQYF.

The chain combines TRBV7-9 with TRBJ2-1; maybe TRBD2 (6 bases). V dropped 1 base and J dropped 6 bases, with 7 bases sitting between them. The CDR3 has 13 amino acids. Germline CDR1 reads SEHNR; CDR2 reads FQNEAQ (reference sequence). The CDR3 nucleotides read TGTGCCAGCAGCTTAGACGGGGGCAATGAGCAGTTCTTC. It yields the protein CASSLDGGNEQFF.

The chain couples TRBV30 to TRBJ2-3; 9 bases fit TRBD2. Germline CDR1 GTSNPN, CDR2 SVGIG (reference sequence). This CDR3 contains 17 residues. Trimming cost V 2 bases and J 5 bases; bases outside gene matches: 14. As DNA, the CDR3 is TGTGCCTGGAGTCTGGGCATAGCGGGGGCGGGTTTAGATACGCAGTATTTT. This codes for CAWSLGIAGAGLDTQYF. The variable domain in full, with the rest retrieved from reference TRBV30 and TRBJ2-3, is SQTIHQWPATLVQPVGSPLSLECTVEGTSNPNLYWYRQAAGRGLQLLFYSVGIGQISSEVPQNLSASRPQDRQFILSSKKLLLSDSGFYLCAWSLGIAGAGLDTQYFGPGTRLTVL.